This T cell receptor (beta chain) came from a study of T cell responses to AZD1222 COVID-19 vaccine. Broader study findings: AZD1222 recipients seropositive at baseline numbered only six. Increases in Spike-specific TCR breadth and depth were seen after two AZD1222 doses. Sampling captured repertoires only after the peak T cell response. White British donors predominated, females outnumbered males, and clonal diversity was possibly underestimated.

Profiled with immunoSEQ multiplex PCR; TCRdb holds only in-frame clones, not every one. The sample carries over 90,000 clones, 70% to 90% recorded once. Of note for this clone: As yet, its antigen is unknown.

Germline V lookup: CDR1 MDHEN, CDR2 SYDVKM. The CDR3 extends over 16 amino acids. V shed 5 bases, J shed 2 bases, and the junction held 7 bases outside the gene matches. The sample was peripheral blood, taken 28 days after the second AZD1222 dose. This sequence joins TRBV28 and TRBJ2-4; 9 bases line up with TRBD2. This receptor was taken from an adult who received the AZD1222 COVID-19 vaccine. The CDR3 nucleotides read TGTGCCAGCAGTCCCCCGCGGGAGGGCCCCAAAAACATTCAGTACTTC. It codes for CASSPPREGPKNIQYF.